The following is a T cell receptor beta chain sequence with its context. Its antigen remains unidentified. Base qualities are not recorded, but no much larger clone differs from it by a single base. Counted from cysteine to phenylalanine, this CDR3 has 13 amino acids. Only CDR3 DNA is held: 39 bases, read in frame from base 1. The trim is 5 bases for V and 6 bases for J, with a gap of 12 bases between the germline ends. The germline V gene sets CDR1 to MNHNS and CDR2 to SASEGT. The data belong to a study of shared clonotypes between healthy human individuals (dated by TCRdb to 2019 to 2021). Notes on the research overall: Two women and three men aged 18 to 49 years were included in the cohort. For each donor, CD4 naive and CD4 memory were each given three plates, CD8 naive was given two plates, and CD8 memory was given one plate. To estimate repertoire size and how much clonotype sharing occurs between individuals, the study deeply sequenced the blood TCR repertoires of roughly 5 healthy adults. To increase sequencing depth and limit assay-specific biases, different laboratories used diverse techniques to prepare libraries and sequence TCR repertoires. Leukapheresis yielded between about 0.94 and 8.9 billion PBMCs per donor. Summary of the overall study and its limitations: Based on pairwise subsampling, the degree of clonotype sharing among donors was expected to be affected by sequencing depth. Clonotypes shared by all four sorted-subset donors showed higher generation probabilities than non-shared clonotypes. Larger estimated clonotype richness was generally found for naive subsets than for memory subsets. Incomplete sequencing was indicated by rarefaction of sorted-subset datasets, despite the large sequencing depth. Sampling was restricted to blood, and TCR repertoires in tissues likely differ from the TCR repertoires found in blood. Because the study included only a small number of donors, the genetic and exposure-history diversity represented was limited. When four donors were compared, the shared fraction of clonotypes was roughly 5% for naive CD4, 3% to 4% for naive CD8, 2% to 2.5% for memory CD4, and under 0.5% for memory CD8.

The donors were healthy, HIV-negative adults who had no recently reported acute infections or vaccinations. Only Caucasian adults living in Nashville, Tennessee, USA were represented among the donors. Magnetic negative selection was used to enrich CD4+ T cells, after which naive cells were positively selected on CD45RA and the negative fraction became the memory subset. After blood collection by leukapheresis, PBMCs were isolated using Ficoll-Histopaque density gradient centrifugation and then cryopreserved in the vapor phase of liquid nitrogen. Purity and quantity of every magnetically sorted T cell population were checked by analytical flow cytometry. From each sorted fraction, genomic DNA was isolated and quantified by UV absorbance on a Nanodrop 2000c. TCR CDR3 regions were amplified from genomic DNA by multiplex PCR using the deep immunoSEQ assay. Extracted genomic DNA from each cell subset was distributed evenly across all wells of several immunoSEQ 96-well plates, and each plate was treated as a replicate. Each replicate PCR for sorted subsets received roughly 0.2 ug genomic DNA, equal to tens of thousands of T cell genomes. Purified libraries were quantified with a Qubit 3.0 fluorometer, sized on a Bioanalyzer 2100, and re-quantified with the KAPA Library Quantification kit. Each immunoSEQ 96-well plate was sequenced on its own single-read 150-cycle Illumina NextSeq 550 flow cell. The original pipeline was this. The immunoSEQ output contained only junctional sequences without quality scores, so filtering could not match that applied to full-length reads. To assign V/J genes and CDR3, sequences were annotated against IMGT germline references using PyIR, a Python wrapper for IgBLAST v1.9. Any read was removed if the V/J assignment was weak (E-value above 1e-6), the CDR3 was missing, or the read contained stop codons, out-of-frame junctions, or ambiguous translated residues. A V3J clonotype was defined by an identical inferred V gene, J gene, and CDR3 amino acid sequence. Percentage overlap between repertoires was computed as shared unique clonotypes divided by the size of the smaller repertoire. RTK rarefaction, the Chao1 estimator, and Recon v2.1 estimates of unobserved clonotypes were used to assess repertoire richness. OLGA was used to compute generation probabilities for all TCRbeta clonotypes that the gDNA method yielded from a few donors. Sourced from immuneACCESS, this table was stored by TCRdb with only in-frame sequences that have V and J called. A share of the clones is absent; for the studies checked, an unresolved V gene accounts for under half, and the remainder has no known explanation. D and trimming come from the DNA, and the V and J calls and clone size come from that table. For this sample the table gives about 1 million clones, of which around 74% were detected only once. The top ten constitute 1.2% to 1.5% of the sample.

The origin of this receptor is a man younger than 30 in good health. Sequencing used memory CD4+ T cells sorted from blood. Interpreted using the paper, the cell subset or site label stands for: CD45RA-negative fraction. The rearrangement joined TRBV6-1 to TRBJ2-3; matching of 6 bases hints at TRBD1 as the D gene. The CDR3 region: CASSQGHTDTQYF. Here is the DNA: TGTGCCAGCAGTCAGGGGCATACGGATACGCAGTATTTT.